Below, 14 T cell receptor beta chains from the same sample are listed, as sequenced in a study of shared clonotypes between healthy human individuals. Produced via immunoSEQ multiplex PCR; TCRdb's table is partial and in-frame only. The table has fewer than 600,000 clones, approximately 77% seen once. The specimen sequenced was PBMCs. The receptors originated from a woman aged 40 to 49 in good health. Some clones in this sample may be carry-over from other donors' samples.

The chain is built from TRBV2 and TRBJ2-3; D is unclear. V was trimmed by 1 base and J by 4 bases, leaving 9 bases between them. Germline loops: CDR1 SNHLY, CDR2 FYNNEI. The CDR3 contains 14 residues. This chain's CDR3 is CASSEGFSADTQYF. The CDR3 DNA sequence: TGTGCCAGCAGTGAAGGCTTCTCGGCAGATACGCAGTATTTT.

With respect to this clone: This probably arose from a read error, given a far larger clone one base away. V and J are TRBV30 and TRBJ1-3; the D gene is possibly TRBD1 (6 bases). The CDR3 loop spans 15 amino acids. Germline lookup yields CDR1 GTSNPN and CDR2 SVGIG (reference sequence). The ends were cut back, 3 bases at V and 4 bases at J, with 16 bases in the middle. CDR3 region: CAWSQGTARGNTIYF. The CDR3 nucleotides are TGTGCCTGGAGCCAGGGGACCGCTCGGGGAAACACCATATATTTT.

This chain uses TRBV11-2 with TRBJ2-5; TRBD2 is a possible D gene (6 bases). This CDR3 has 16 residues. CDR1 is SGHAT, CDR2 FQNNGV, per germline. Trimming took 5 bases from V and 4 from J, leaving 20 bases between them. The CDR3 spells CASSNHIAEEGETQYF. The CDR3 nucleotides are TGTGCCAGCAGCAACCACATAGCGGAGGAGGGAGAGACCCAGTACTTC.

The rearrangement links TRBV5-4 to TRBJ2-7, with D possibly being TRBD1 or TRBD2 (5 bases each). Per germline, CDR1 SGHNT and CDR2 YYREEE (reference sequence). Trimming removed 3 bases from V and 7 bases from J, with 17 bases in between. This CDR3 is built from 14 residues. CDR3 residues: CASSSGHSREEQYF. Written as DNA, the CDR3 is TGTGCCAGCAGCTCAGGCCACTCCAGGGAGGAGCAGTACTTC.

This rearrangement joins TRBV6-6 to TRBJ1-1; 10 bases are a match to TRBD1. The germline V gene encodes CDR1 MNHNY and CDR2 SVGAGI (reference sequence). This CDR3 is built from 15 residues. V lost 4 bases, J lost 3 bases, and 5 bases stayed unmatched. The DNA for the CDR3 is TGTGCCAGCAGTTCGGGACAGGGGTTTTACACTGAAGCTTTCTTT. As protein: CASSSGQGFYTEAFF.

The chain links TRBV9 to TRBJ2-1; the match to TRBD2 covers 10 bases. CDR1 SGDLS and CDR2 YYNGEE come from the germline V gene. The CDR3 totals 17 residues. V was clipped by 0 bases and J by 6 bases; unmatched bases: 9. The CDR3 region has the DNA TGTGCCAGCAGCGTAGCCCGTTCTAGCGGGAGCTCCAATGAGCAGTTCTTC. Protein product: CASSVARSSGSSNEQFF.

V and J are TRBV28 and TRBJ2-1; D uncertain. Germline V gives CDR1 MDHEN, CDR2 SYDVKM. V shed 8 bases and J shed 7 bases, with 15 bases lying between them. This CDR3 is built from 13 residues. CDR3 amino acids: CASVRSTGNEQFF. The CDR3 DNA sequence: TGTGCCAGCGTCCGCTCCACGGGTAATGAGCAGTTCTTC. The full variable domain, completed using reference TRBV28 and TRBJ2-1, is DVKVTQSSRYLVKRTGEKVFLECVQDMDHENMFWYRQDPGLGLRLIYFSYDVKMKEKGDIPEGYSVSREKKERFSLILESASTNQTSMYLCASVRSTGNEQFFGPGTRLTVL.

The chain couples TRBV7-3 to TRBJ2-2; D uncertain. CDR3 length equals 17 residues. The germline V and J ends were trimmed by 1 base and 4 bases, with 16 bases remaining between them. In germline, CDR1 is SGHTA, CDR2 FQGTGA. CDR3 in amino acids: CASSLNAVGISTGELFF. The CDR3 DNA is TGTGCCAGCAGCTTAAATGCCGTAGGCATAAGCACCGGGGAGCTGTTTTTT.

This clone has at least ten counts. J is TRBJ2-3 and V is TRBV9; tentatively, D is TRBD2 (6 bases). This CDR3 is built from 15 residues. V lost 3 bases and J 4 bases, leaving 15 bases between the germline ends. The germline gives CDR1 SGDLS, CDR2 YYNGEE. The CDR3 DNA reads TGTGCCAGCAGCGCCGGGGGTGTCAGCGCAGATACGCAGTATTTT. This encodes CASSAGGVSADTQYF.

This clone was detected once. A read error likely explains this, since a far larger clone differs by one base. The chain combines TRBV28 with TRBJ1-2; 9 nucleotides line up with TRBD1. There are 13 residues in the CDR3. Germline lookup yields CDR1 MDHEN and CDR2 SYDVKM. Unmatched junction bases numbered 6, after V lost 6 bases and J lost 7 bases. The CDR3 DNA reads as TGTGCCAGCAGCCCCACAGGGGGCTGTGGCTACACCTTC. This gives the protein CASSPTGGCGYTF.

On this clone itself: A far larger clone is a single base away, which makes a read error likely. This sample includes further DNA sequences coding for the same CDR3. The chain's CDR3 is CASSPRGTSHTEAFF. The CDR3 coding sequence is TGTGCCAGTAGTCCCAGAGGGACAAGTCACACTGAAGCCTTCTTT. The V and J genes are TRBV19 and TRBJ1-1; possibly TRBD1 for D (6 bases). The CDR3 sequence is 15 residues long. From germline, CDR1 is LNHDA and CDR2 SQIVND (reference sequence).

The rearrangement joins TRBV6-4 to TRBJ1-1; D remains unclear. Trimming shortened V by 0 bases and J by 4 bases, and 9 bases separated the two germline ends. The CDR3 spans 14 residues. Germline loops: CDR1 MRHNA, CDR2 SNTAGT. The CDR3 nucleotides read TGTGCCAGCAGTGACTCTTCAGAGGGCACTGAAGCTTTCTTT. Translating gives CASSDSSEGTEAFF.

This sequence joins TRBV11-2 and TRBJ1-2, with TRBD1 matching 10 bases. V was clipped by 0 bases and J by 2 bases; unmatched bases: 6. The CDR3 has 17 residues. Per germline, CDR1 SGHAT and CDR2 FQNNGV. The CDR3 reads CASSLDSGQGINYGYTF. CDR3 DNA sequence: TGTGCCAGCAGCTTAGACTCGGGACAGGGGATCAACTATGGCTACACCTTC.

The V gene is TRBV7-2, the J gene TRBJ2-7; D is unclear. This CDR3 has 13 amino acids. The V end was cut by 5 bases, the J end by 3 bases, with 11 bases between. The germline V gene encodes CDR1 SGHTA and CDR2 FQGNSA. CDR3 DNA sequence: TGTGCCAGCAGCCCCACCCATAACTACGAGCAGTACTTC. This gives the protein CASSPTHNYEQYF.